Following are 18 T cell receptor beta chains from one sample sequenced in a study of T cells in localized non-small cell lung cancer (TCRdb year 2020). Library method: the immunoSEQ multiplex PCR assay. TCRdb carries this immuneACCESS record with in-frame sequences only. Its versions omit some clonotypes, under half of them owing to an unresolved V gene in the studies checked, with the rest unexplained. This sample has more than 30,000 clones in its table, and approximately 80% of those were observed once. Clones ranked in the top ten supply about 35% of the sample. The sequencing here drew on peripheral blood, taken before any cancer treatment. These receptors all stem from a male donor aged 60 or over with stage II squamous cell lung carcinoma.

This chain uses TRBV15 with TRBJ2-7; D call uncertain. The V gene's germline CDR1 is LNHNV and CDR2 YYDKDF (reference sequence). The CDR3 covers 11 residues. Trimming removed 1 base at V and 12 bases at J, with 10 bases between. For the CDR3, the DNA is TGTGCCACCAGCAGAGGTAGTATCGTGTACTTC. It translates to CATSRGSIVYF.

About this clone itself: One junction end does not reproduce the germline sequence, and a read error may be involved. The chain is built from TRBV2 and TRBJ2-7; D remains ambiguous. The CDR3 runs to 14 residues. The germline CDR1 and CDR2 sequences are SNHLY and FYNNEI. The CDR3 sequence is CASSEGGSGYEQYF. The CDR3, as DNA: TGTGCCAGCAGCGAAGGCGGTAGTGGCTACGAGCAGTACTTC.

The rearrangement links TRBV9 to TRBJ2-3, with 8 bases fitting TRBD1. This CDR3 spans 15 amino acids. The trim removed 4 bases at V and 2 bases at J, leaving 6 bases unmatched. Germline assignment: CDR1 SGDLS and CDR2 YYNGEE. CDR3 protein: CASSHDRGFTDTQYF. CDR3 in DNA: TGTGCCAGCAGCCATGACAGGGGCTTCACAGATACGCAGTATTTT.

The V gene is TRBV18, the J gene TRBJ2-5; D is ambiguous. The CDR3 has 15 residues. V lost 5 bases and J lost 2, with 15 bases in between. Per germline, CDR1 KGHSH and CDR2 LQKENI. CDR3 protein: CASSASFNEQETQYF. In nucleotides, the CDR3 is TGTGCCAGCTCAGCAAGTTTTAACGAACAAGAGACCCAGTACTTC. The full variable domain, its missing parts supplied by reference TRBV18 and TRBJ2-5, is NAGVMQNPRHLVRRRGQEARLRCSPMKGHSHVYWYRQLPEEGLKFMVYLQKENIIDESGMPKERFSAEFPKEGPSILRIQQVVRGDSAAYFCASSASFNEQETQYFGPGTRLLVL.

V gene TRBV10-3 combines with J gene TRBJ2-3; the match to TRBD2 covers 8 bases. The CDR3 has 15 residues. Trimming removed 8 bases from V and 0 bases from J; junction bases left unmatched: 7. In germline, CDR1 is ENHRY, CDR2 SYGVKD. CDR3 amino acids: CAIRREVPSTDTQYF. The DNA of the CDR3 is TGTGCCATCCGGCGGGAGGTCCCTAGCACAGATACGCAGTATTTT.

This chain uses TRBV5-4 with TRBJ2-1; 9 bases agree with TRBD1. The J segment lost 6 bases and the V segment lost 0 bases, leaving 4 bases of the junction unmatched. Germline V gene sequence: CDR1 SGHNT, CDR2 YYREEE (reference sequence). The CDR3 totals 15 residues. CDR3 residues: CASSLVGTGLNEQFF. In nucleotides, the CDR3 is TGTGCCAGCAGCTTGGTCGGGACAGGGCTCAATGAGCAGTTCTTC.

The chain uses TRBV4-1 and TRBJ2-1, with D perhaps TRBD2 (5 bases). V shed 5 bases and J shed 5 bases, with 13 bases lying between them. This CDR3 is built from 14 residues. The V gene's germline CDR1 is MGHRA and CDR2 YSYEKL. The CDR3 nucleotides read TGCGCCAGCAGCTTAGCGACACTCAACAATGAGCAGTTCTTC. Translating gives CASSLATLNNEQFF.

The chain's CDR3 is CASSYSPGVSGTGLSAGGSDEQFF. CDR3 DNA sequence: TGTGCCAGCAGTTACTCGCCAGGAGTATCCGGGACAGGCTTGTCGGCGGGAGGTAGTGATGAGCAGTTCTTC. J is TRBJ2-1 and V is TRBV6-7, with D possibly being TRBD1 or TRBD2 (8 bases each). TRBV6-7 is known as an ORF, though its function is uncertain. V was pared by 0 bases and J by 8 bases, with 41 bases between. CDR3 length equals 24 residues.

The V and J genes are TRBV13 and TRBJ1-1; TRBD1 might be the D (5 bases). The CDR3 is 14 residues long. V was pared by 5 bases and J by 8 bases, with 18 bases between. CDR1 PRHDT and CDR2 FYEKMQ come from the germline V gene (reference sequence). The CDR3 DNA is TGTGCCAGCAGCCAAAACGGGGTCGGGACCGAAGCTTTCTTT. Protein: CASSQNGVGTEAFF.

V is TRBV7-2 and J is TRBJ2-3; TRBD2 agrees at 8 bases. The ends lost 2 bases at V and 6 bases at J; junction bases unmatched: 10. This CDR3 spans 16 amino acids. Germline loops: CDR1 SGHTA, CDR2 FQGNSA. The CDR3 DNA follows: TGTGCCAGCAGCTTATCAGGAGCGGGGGCTGGGGATACGCAGTATTTT. Protein sequence: CASSLSGAGAGDTQYF.

For the CDR3, the DNA is TGTGCCAGCAGTTATCGGAGGGGGCCTCAAGAGACCCAGTACTTC. Translation gives CASSYRRGPQETQYF. The chain carries TRBV6-5 and TRBJ2-5; D possibly corresponds to TRBD1 (7 bases). Trimming removed 3 bases from V and 2 bases from J, with 13 bases in between. CDR3 length: 15 residues. Looked up from germline, CDR1 is MNHEY and CDR2 is SVGAGI.

The genes are TRBV15 and TRBJ2-7, with TRBD1 as a possible D gene (5 bases). Germline V CDR1 and CDR2: LNHNV, YYDKDF (reference sequence). Trimming shortened V by 3 bases and J by 5 bases, and 8 bases separated the two germline ends. CDR3 length equals 12 residues. For the CDR3, the DNA is TGTGCCACCAGCAGGACAGTGAACGAGCAGTACTTC. It specifies CATSRTVNEQYF.

The gene calls are TRBV6-1 and TRBJ2-7; either TRBD1 or TRBD2 may supply D (5 bases each). The CDR3 is 13 amino acids. Germline CDR1 MNHNS, CDR2 SASEGT. The V end lost 5 bases, the J end lost 5 bases, and 13 bases lay between the germline ends. The CDR3 DNA follows: TGTGCCAGCAGTTCCGGGACGGGGCACGAGCAGTACTTC. It codes for CASSSGTGHEQYF.

The rearrangement links TRBV6-5 to TRBJ1-5; 9 bases are shared with TRBD1. The CDR3 loop spans 15 amino acids. Germline CDR1 and CDR2: MNHEY and SVGAGI. Trimming removed 4 bases from V and 6 bases from J; junction bases left unmatched: 7. CDR3 nucleotide sequence: TGTGCCAGCAGTTCGACCGGGACAGGGCCTCAGCCCCAGCATTTT. Its translation: CASSSTGTGPQPQHF.

The V call is TRBV7-3, the J call TRBJ2-1; 10 nucleotides align to TRBD2. Losses at the gene ends were 8 bases for V and 6 bases for J; bases not matched to a gene: 7. Germline lookup yields CDR1 SGHTA and CDR2 FQGTGA. The CDR3 contains 14 residues. CDR3 in DNA: TGTGCCAGCCGTTCCGCTAGCGGGAGCAATGAGCAGTTCTTC. Translation gives CASRSASGSNEQFF.

The chain employs TRBV19 and TRBJ1-1, with 10 bases lining up with TRBD1. CDR3 size: 16 residues. CDR1 is LNHDA, CDR2 SQIVND, per germline (reference sequence). V was pared by 4 bases and J by 5 bases, with 10 bases of the junction left unmatched. The CDR3 here is CASSTRQGADTTEAFF. DNA of the CDR3: TGTGCCAGTAGTACCCGACAGGGGGCGGATACAACTGAAGCTTTCTTT.

The chain couples TRBV25-1 to TRBJ1-2; D is ambiguous. V dropped 2 bases and J dropped 4 bases, with 8 bases sitting between them. The CDR3 covers 13 residues. The germline gives CDR1 MGHDK, CDR2 SYGVNS. The DNA of the CDR3 is TGTGCCAGCAGTGAAAACCCCAGCTATGGCTACACCTTC. This gives the protein CASSENPSYGYTF.

This rearrangement joins TRBV7-3 to TRBJ2-1; 7 bases align to TRBD2. With V trimmed by 1 base and J by 0 bases, 0 bases remained unmatched. Germline assignment: CDR1 SGHTA and CDR2 FQGTGA. The CDR3 consists of 15 residues. The CDR3 DNA sequence: TGTGCCAGCAGCTTAAGCGGGAGCTCCTACAATGAGCAGTTCTTC. Translating it yields CASSLSGSSYNEQFF.